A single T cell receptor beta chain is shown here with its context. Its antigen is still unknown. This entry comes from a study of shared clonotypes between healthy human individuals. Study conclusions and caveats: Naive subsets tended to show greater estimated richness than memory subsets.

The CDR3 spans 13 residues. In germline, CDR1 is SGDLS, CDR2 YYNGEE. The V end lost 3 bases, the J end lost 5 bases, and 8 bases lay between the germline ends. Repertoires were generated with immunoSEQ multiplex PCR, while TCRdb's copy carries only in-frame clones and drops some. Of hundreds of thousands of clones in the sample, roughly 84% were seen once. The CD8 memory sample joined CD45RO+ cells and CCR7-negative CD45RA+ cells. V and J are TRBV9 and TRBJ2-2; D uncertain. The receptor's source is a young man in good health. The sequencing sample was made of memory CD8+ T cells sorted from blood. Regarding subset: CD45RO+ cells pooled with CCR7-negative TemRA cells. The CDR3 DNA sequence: TGTGCCAGCAGCGCGATACTAACCGGGGAGCTGTTTTTT. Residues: CASSAILTGELFF.